This T cell receptor beta chain was profiled in a study of T cell responses to AZD1222 COVID-19 vaccine (dated by TCRdb to the early 2020s). Some background on the complete study: Because spike-specific TCR depth and breadth did not differ between the two schedules, AZD1222 recipients who got a second dose at roughly 4 weeks were pooled with those who got a second dose at roughly 12 weeks. A total of around 240 trial participants underwent TCR sequencing, of whom approximately 200 had received two doses of AZD1222 and around 26 had received two doses of the MenACWY control vaccine. Trial participants were enrolled by age into subgroups of 18-55, 56-69 and 70-plus years, and around 150, 28 and 57 TCR-sequenced participants, respectively, were included in these subgroups.

The sample's time point label, decoded: baseline before first vaccination. Vaccinee samples came from UK trials COV001 and COV002, including a single-blind randomized controlled phase 2/3 trial of AZD1222 (ChAdOx1 nCoV-19) in healthy adults. For TCRbeta chain sequencing, PBMC samples were collected from trial participants at day 0 and at day 28 after the second dose. The CDR3 regions of human TCRbeta chains were analyzed by immunosequencing. The original pipeline was this. TCRs in the repertoires were compared against a reference library of SARS-CoV-2-specific TCRs that had been generated with the MIRA antigen-specificity platform. Breadth was defined as the fraction of unique TCRs that were SARS-CoV-2-associated. Depth was defined as the fraction of total T cells that were SARS-CoV-2-associated. Each spike-specific TCR was assigned to its reactive spike region and to a CD4 or CD8 class using the MIRA data. Log10-transformed breadth and depth values were compared by one-way ANOVA with Sidak's multiple comparisons tests. TCRdb stores this immuneACCESS table with in-frame sequences only. Part of the clones is absent; in the studies checked, under half of the shortfall reflects unresolved V genes, and no reason is known for the rest. The V and J calls and clone size are taken from that table; D and trimming were inferred from the DNA. This sample gives about 100,000 clones in total; about 87% of them show up just once. Roughly 15% of the sample goes to the ten largest clones.

The CDR3 has 16 amino acids, counting the end cysteine and phenylalanine. Of the read, only the CDR3 DNA is kept; its 48 bases are in frame from base 1. The germline V gene supplies CDR1 SGHAT and CDR2 FQNNGV. Cut back by 5 bases and 2 bases, the V and J ends lie 19 bases apart. A single count supports this clone. Its antigen remains undetermined. Per-base quality was not reported, and no clone a single base away is much larger than it. What the research found in general, with its limitations: Vaccine-associated CD4 TCRs spanned the whole spike protein, with dominant responses in regions 160-218 and 743-854. Reportedly, close to half of the unique spike-specific TCRs recognized epitopes lying outside the regions that are mutated in the B.1.351 and B.1.1.7 variants. A significant rise in spike-specific TCR breadth and depth was observed after two AZD1222 doses relative to day 0 and relative to MenACWY recipients. Conclusions about previously exposed vaccinees are limited, since just five or six AZD1222 recipients were seropositive for SARS-CoV-2 at baseline. Because no day 14 peak-response samples were available, the repertoires could be characterized only after the peak T cell response. The 56-69-year group was small, and its depth increase did not reach significance, likely because of low power. Participants were mostly white British, with more females than males. The authors suggested clonal diversity may have been underestimated.

The sequence was obtained from an adult in good health. This receptor chain uses TRBV11-2 and TRBJ2-7; the D gene remains uncertain. The source material was peripheral blood, sampled on day 0 of AZD1222 vaccination. The base sequence is TGTGCCAGCAGCCCTTATAGACGCCGGCAAACCTACGAGCAGTACTTC. It is translated as CASSPYRRRQTYEQYF. Joined to the reference TRBV11-2 and TRBJ2-7 proteins, this CDR3 gives the full variable domain: EAGVAQSPRYKIIEKRQSVAFWCNPISGHATLYWYQQILGQGPKLLIQFQNNGVVDDSQLPKDRFSAERLKGVDSTLKIQPAKLEDSAVYLCASSPYRRRQTYEQYFGPGTRLTVT.